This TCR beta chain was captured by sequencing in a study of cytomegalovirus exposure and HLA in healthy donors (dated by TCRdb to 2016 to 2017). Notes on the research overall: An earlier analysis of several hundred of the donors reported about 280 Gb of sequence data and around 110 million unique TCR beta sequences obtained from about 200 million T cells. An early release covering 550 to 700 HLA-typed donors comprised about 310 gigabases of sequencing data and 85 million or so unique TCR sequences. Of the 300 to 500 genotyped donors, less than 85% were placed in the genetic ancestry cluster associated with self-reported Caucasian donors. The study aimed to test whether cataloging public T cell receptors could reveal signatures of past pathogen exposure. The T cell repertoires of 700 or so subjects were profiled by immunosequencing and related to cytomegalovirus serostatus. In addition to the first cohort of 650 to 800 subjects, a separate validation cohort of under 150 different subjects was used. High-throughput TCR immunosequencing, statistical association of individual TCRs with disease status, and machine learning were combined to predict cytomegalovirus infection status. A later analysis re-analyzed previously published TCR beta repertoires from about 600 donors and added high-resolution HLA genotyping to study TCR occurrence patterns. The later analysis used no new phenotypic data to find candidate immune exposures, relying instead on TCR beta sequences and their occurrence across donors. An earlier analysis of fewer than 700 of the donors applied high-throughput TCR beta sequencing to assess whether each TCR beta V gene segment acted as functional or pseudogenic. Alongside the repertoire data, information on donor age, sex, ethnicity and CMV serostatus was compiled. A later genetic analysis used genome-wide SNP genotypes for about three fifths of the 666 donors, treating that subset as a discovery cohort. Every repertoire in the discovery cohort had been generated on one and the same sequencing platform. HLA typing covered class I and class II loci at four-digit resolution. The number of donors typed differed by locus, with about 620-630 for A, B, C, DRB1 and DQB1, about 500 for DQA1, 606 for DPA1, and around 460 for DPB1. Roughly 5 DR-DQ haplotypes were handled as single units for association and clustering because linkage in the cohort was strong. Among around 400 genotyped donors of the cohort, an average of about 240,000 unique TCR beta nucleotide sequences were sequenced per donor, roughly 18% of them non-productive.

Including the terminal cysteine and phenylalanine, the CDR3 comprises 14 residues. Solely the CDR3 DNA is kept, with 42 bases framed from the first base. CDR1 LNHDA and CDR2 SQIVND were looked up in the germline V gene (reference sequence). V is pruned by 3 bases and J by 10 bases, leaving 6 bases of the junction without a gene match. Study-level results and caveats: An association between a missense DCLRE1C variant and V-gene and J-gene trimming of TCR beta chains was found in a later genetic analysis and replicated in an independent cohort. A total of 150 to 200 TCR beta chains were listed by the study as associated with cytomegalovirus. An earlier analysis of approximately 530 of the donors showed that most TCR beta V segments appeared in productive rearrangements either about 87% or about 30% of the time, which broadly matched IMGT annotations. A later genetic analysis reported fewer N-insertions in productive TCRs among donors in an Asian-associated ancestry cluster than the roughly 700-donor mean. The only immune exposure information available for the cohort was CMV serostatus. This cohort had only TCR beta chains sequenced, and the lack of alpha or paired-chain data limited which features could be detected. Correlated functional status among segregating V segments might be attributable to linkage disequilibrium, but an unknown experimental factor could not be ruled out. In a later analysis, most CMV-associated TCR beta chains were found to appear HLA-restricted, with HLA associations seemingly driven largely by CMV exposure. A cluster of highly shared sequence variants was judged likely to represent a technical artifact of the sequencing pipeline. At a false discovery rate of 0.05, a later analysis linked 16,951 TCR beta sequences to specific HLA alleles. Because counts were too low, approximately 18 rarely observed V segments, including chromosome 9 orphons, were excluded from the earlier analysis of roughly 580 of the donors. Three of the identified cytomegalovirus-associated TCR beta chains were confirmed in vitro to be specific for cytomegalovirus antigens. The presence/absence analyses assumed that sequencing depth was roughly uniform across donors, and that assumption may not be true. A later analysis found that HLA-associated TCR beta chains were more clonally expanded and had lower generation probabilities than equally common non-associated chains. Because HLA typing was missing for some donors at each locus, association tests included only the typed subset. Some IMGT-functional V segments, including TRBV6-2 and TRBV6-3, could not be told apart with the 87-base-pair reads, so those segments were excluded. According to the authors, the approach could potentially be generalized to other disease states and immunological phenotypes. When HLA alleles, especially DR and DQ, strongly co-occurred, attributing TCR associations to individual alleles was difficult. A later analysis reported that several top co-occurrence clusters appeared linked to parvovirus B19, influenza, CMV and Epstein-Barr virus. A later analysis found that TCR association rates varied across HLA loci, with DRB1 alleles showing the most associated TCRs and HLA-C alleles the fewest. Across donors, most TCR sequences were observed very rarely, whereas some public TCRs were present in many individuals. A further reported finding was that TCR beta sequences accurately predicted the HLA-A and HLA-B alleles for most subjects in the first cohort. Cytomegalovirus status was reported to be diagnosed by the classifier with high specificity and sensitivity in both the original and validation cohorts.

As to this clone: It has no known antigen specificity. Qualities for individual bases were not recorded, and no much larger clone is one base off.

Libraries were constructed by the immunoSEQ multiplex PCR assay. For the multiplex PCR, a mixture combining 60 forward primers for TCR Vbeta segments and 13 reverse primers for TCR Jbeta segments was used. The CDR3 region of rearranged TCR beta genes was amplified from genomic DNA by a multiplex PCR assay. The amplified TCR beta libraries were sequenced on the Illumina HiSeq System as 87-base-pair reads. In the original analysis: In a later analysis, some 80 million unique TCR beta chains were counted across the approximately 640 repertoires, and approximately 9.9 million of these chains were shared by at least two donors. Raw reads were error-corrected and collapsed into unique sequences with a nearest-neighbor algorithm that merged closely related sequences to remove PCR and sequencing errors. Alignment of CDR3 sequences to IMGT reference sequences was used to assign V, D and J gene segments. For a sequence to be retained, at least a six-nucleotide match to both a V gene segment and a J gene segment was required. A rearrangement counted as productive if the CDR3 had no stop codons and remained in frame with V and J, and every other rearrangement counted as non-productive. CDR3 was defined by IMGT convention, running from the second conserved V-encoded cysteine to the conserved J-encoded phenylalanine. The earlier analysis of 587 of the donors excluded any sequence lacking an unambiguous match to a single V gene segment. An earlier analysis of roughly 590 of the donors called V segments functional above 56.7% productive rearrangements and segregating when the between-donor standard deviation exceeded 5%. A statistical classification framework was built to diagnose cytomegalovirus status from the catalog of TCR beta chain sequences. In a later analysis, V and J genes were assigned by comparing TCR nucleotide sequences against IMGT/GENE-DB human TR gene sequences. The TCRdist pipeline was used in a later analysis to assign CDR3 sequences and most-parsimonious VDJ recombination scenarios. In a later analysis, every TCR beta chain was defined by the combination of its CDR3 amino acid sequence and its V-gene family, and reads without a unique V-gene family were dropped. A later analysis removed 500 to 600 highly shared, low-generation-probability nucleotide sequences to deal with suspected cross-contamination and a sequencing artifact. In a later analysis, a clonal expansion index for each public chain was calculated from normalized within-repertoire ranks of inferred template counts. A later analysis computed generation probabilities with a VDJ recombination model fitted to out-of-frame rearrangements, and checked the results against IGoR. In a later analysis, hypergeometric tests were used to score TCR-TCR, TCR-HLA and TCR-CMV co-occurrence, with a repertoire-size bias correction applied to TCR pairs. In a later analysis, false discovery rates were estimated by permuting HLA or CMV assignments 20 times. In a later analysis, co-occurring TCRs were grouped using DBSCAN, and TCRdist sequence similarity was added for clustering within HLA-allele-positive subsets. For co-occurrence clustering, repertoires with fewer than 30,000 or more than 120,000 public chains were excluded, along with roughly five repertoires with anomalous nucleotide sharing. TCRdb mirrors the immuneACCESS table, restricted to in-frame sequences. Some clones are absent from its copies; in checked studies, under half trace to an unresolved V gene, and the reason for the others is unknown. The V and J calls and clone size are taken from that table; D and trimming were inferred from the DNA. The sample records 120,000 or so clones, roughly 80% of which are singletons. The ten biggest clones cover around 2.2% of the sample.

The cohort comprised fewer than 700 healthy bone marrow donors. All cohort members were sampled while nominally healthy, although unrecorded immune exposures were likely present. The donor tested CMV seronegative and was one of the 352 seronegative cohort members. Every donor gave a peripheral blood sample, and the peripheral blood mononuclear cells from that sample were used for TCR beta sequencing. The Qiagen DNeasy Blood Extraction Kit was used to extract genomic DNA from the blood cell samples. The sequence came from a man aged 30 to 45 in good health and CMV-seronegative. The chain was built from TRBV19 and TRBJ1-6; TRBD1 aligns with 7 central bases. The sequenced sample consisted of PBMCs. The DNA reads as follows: TGTGCCAGTAGTATGTGGCAGGGGGAATCACCCCTCCACTTT. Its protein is CASSMWQGESPLHF.